The clone carrying this TCR beta chain was seen only a few times. The antigen remains undetermined. With molecular barcodes, quantitative 5'-RACE was used to make the TCR beta libraries. TCRdb reprocessed the 5' RACE reads via MiXCR and lists one record per CDR3 protein. Of 24,000 or so distinct CDR3 sequences detected, 10% to 15% appear once; the ten largest clones hold 30% to 45%. The sample is drawn from a study of CD8 T cells in ankylosing spondylitis. The CDR3 extends over 16 amino acids. The V end was cut by 6 bases, the J end by 2 bases, with 16 bases between. Findings of the study overall: Blood from ankylosing spondylitis patients appeared to carry a characteristic eight-variant TCR beta motif. Several of the motif variants were reported before in synovial fluid and blood from reactive arthritis.

The V and J genes are TRBV12-3 or TRBV12-4 and TRBJ2-2; D gene unclear. Sequenced material: blood. This TCR derives from a male donor with ankylosing spondylitis or in good health (not recorded which). DNA of the CDR3: TGTGCCAGCAGACCCGCCCGGAAAGCAAACACCGGGGAGCTGTTTTTT. Residues: CASRPARKANTGELFF.